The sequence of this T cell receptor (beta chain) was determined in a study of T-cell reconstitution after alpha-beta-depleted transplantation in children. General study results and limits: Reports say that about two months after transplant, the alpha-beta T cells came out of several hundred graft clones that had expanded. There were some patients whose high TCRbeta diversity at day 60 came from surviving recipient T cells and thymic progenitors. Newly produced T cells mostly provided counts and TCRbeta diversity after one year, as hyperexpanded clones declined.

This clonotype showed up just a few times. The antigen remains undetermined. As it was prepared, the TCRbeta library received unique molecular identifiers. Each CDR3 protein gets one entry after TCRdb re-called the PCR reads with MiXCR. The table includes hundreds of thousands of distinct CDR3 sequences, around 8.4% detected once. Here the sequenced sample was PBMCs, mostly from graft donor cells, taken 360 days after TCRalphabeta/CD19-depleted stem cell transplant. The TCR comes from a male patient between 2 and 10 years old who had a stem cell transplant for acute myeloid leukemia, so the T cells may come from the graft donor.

The DNA of the CDR3 is TGTGCCAGCTCTCCCGCGAGGAGTGCCTCTGGAAACACCATATATTTT. This gives the protein CASSPARSASGNTIYF. The V gene is TRBV18, the J gene TRBJ1-3; D gene ambiguous. This CDR3 spans 16 amino acids. Per the germline V gene, CDR1 is KGHSH and CDR2 is LQKENI. Trimming pared 6 bases from V and 0 bases from J, leaving 15 bases between.